These 9 T cell receptor beta chains were sequenced from one sample in a study of cytomegalovirus exposure and HLA in healthy donors. Method: immunoSEQ multiplex PCR; TCRdb's copy keeps in-frame clones and lacks some. The profile shows about 240,000 clones, about 86% of them singletons. Sequences were obtained from PBMCs. The receptors stem from a woman aged 25 to 45 in good health and CMV-seropositive.

This chain joins TRBV1 and TRBJ2-1; TRBD1 reflects the table's D call only, with no check against the DNA. TRBV1 is a recognized pseudogene. The CDR3 is made up of 16 amino acids. In DNA form, the CDR3 reads TGCACCAGCAGCCAAGGACAGGGTGTTCGCTTGAATGAGCAGTTCTTC. The encoded protein is CTSSQGQGVRLNEQFF.

As to this clone: The sample carries other DNA sequences with the same CDR3. The chain employs TRBV27 and TRBJ2-1, with no clear D. The V end was cut by 2 bases, the J end by 6 bases, with 5 bases between. Germline lookup yields CDR1 MNHEY and CDR2 SMNVEV (reference sequence). This CDR3 contains 12 residues. The CDR3 sequence: CASSLRGNEQFF. Here the CDR3 DNA reads TGTGCCAGCAGTTTACGAGGCAATGAGCAGTTCTTC.

The V gene is TRBV19, the J gene TRBJ1-2; D is uncertain. Trimming cost V 3 bases and J 5 bases, with 7 bases left between them. The CDR3 consists of 12 residues. CDR1 and CDR2 (germline): LNHDA, SQIVND (reference sequence). The CDR3 region is CASSMPGYGYTF. The CDR3, as DNA: TGTGCCAGTAGTATGCCAGGTTATGGCTACACCTTC.

The CDR3 coding sequence is TGTGCCAGCAGTGTTTATGAACTACAGAACACCGGGGAGCTGTTTTTT. It encodes CASSVYELQNTGELFF. The V gene is TRBV2, the J gene TRBJ2-2; D is unresolved. The CDR3 loop spans 16 amino acids. Germline V gene sequence: CDR1 SNHLY, CDR2 FYNNEI. Deletions cut 4 bases from V and 1 base from J, with 13 bases between.

J is TRBJ2-3 and V is TRBV6-1, with D uncertain. This CDR3 is 12 amino acids long. Trimming left V 6 bases short and J 5 bases short, with 9 bases between. Looked up from germline, CDR1 is MNHNS and CDR2 is SASEGT. CDR3: CASRHIEDTQYF. CDR3 nucleotides: TGTGCCAGCAGACACATTGAAGATACGCAGTATTTT.

V gene TRBV4-1 combines with J gene TRBJ2-3; TRBD2 matches at 7 bases. Germline V lookup: CDR1 MGHRA, CDR2 YSYEKL. The V and J ends lost 2 bases and 1 base, in that order; junction bases with no gene match: 6. The CDR3 has 16 amino acids. The CDR3 DNA follows: TGCGCCAGCAGCCAACGTTCTAGCGGCGGCACAGATACGCAGTATTTT. Translating it yields CASSQRSSGGTDTQYF.

The rearrangement uses TRBV2 and TRBJ1-1, with 7 positions matching TRBD1. The junction had 6 bases not matched to a gene; V was cut back by 10 bases and J by 1 base. Germline CDR1 SNHLY, CDR2 FYNNEI. This CDR3 has 13 residues. CDR3 residues: CATLGQPNTEAFF. Here the CDR3 DNA reads TGTGCCACCCTGGGACAGCCGAACACTGAAGCTTTCTTT. The entire variable domain, with the rest obtained from reference TRBV2 and TRBJ1-1, is as follows: EPEVTQTPSHQVTQMGQEVILRCVPISNHLYFYWYRQILGQKVEFLVSFYNNEISEKSEIFDDQFSVERPDGSNFTLKIRSTKLEDSAMYFCATLGQPNTEAFFGQGTRLTVV.

The rearrangement links TRBV29-1 to TRBJ1-2, with no clear D. The length of the CDR3 is 14 residues. CDR1 SQVTM and CDR2 ANQGSEA come from the germline V gene. V lost 4 bases and J lost 2, with 14 bases in between. The CDR3: CSVVLGARNYGYTF. The CDR3 DNA follows: TGCAGCGTTGTTCTCGGCGCTAGGAACTATGGCTACACCTTC.

The gene calls are TRBV28 and TRBJ1-4; 10 bases map to TRBD1. V lost 3 bases, J lost 8 bases, and 9 bases stayed unmatched. Germline CDR1 is MDHEN and CDR2 is SYDVKM. This CDR3 contains 16 residues. CDR3 coding DNA: TGTGCCAGCAGTTTCCCCGCGGGACAGGGGAACGAAAAACTGTTTTTT. This gives the protein CASSFPAGQGNEKLFF.